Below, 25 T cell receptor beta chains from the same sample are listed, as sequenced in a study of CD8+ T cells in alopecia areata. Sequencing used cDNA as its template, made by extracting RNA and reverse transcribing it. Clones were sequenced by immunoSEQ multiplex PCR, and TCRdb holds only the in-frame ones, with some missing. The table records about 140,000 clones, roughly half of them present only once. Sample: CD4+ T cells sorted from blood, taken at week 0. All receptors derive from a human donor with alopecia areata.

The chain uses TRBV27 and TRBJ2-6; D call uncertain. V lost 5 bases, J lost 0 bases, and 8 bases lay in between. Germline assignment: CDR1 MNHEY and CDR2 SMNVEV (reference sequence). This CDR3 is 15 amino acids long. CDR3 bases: TGTGCCAGCAGTGAACGCGGCTCTGGGGCCAACGTCCTGACTTTC. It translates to CASSERGSGANVLTF.

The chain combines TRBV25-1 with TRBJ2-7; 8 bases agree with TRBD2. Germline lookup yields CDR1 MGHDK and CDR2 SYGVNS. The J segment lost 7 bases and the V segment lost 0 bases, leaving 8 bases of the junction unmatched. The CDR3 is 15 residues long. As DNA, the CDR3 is TGTGCCAGCAGTGAATATGCGGGAGGATGGCGAGAGCAGTACTTC. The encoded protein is CASSEYAGGWREQYF.

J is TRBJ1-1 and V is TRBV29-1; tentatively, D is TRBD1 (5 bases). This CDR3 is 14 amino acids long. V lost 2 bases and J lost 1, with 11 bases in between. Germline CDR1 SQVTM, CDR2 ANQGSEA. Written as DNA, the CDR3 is TGCAGCGTTGAATCCGGGACGCAGAACACTGAAGCTTTCTTT. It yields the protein CSVESGTQNTEAFF.

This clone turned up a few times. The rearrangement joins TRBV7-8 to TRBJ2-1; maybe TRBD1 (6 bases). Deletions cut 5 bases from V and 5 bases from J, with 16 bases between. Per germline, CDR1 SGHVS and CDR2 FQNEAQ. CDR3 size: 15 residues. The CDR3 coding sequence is TGTGCCAGCAGCCTGAGGACAGCCACCAACAATGAGCAGTTCTTC. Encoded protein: CASSLRTATNNEQFF.

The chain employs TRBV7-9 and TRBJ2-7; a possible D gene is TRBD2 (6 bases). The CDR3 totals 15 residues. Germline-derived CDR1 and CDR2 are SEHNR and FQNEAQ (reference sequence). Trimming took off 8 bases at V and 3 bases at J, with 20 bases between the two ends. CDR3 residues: CASAPHGRHNYEQYF. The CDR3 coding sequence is TGTGCCAGCGCCCCCCACGGGAGACACAACTACGAGCAGTACTTC.

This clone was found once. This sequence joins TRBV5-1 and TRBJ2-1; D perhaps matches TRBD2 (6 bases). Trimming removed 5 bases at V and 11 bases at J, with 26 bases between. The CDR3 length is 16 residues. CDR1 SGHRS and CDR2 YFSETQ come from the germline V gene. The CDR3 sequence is CASSIGSMPKEGQQFF. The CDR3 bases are TGCGCCAGCAGTATCGGGAGCATGCCGAAAGAAGGCCAGCAGTTCTTC.

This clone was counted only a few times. The CDR3, as DNA: TGTGCCAGCAGCTTGGTGCGAAACTACGAGCAGTACTTC. It translates to CASSLVRNYEQYF. V and J are TRBV5-6 and TRBJ2-7; no reliable D call. CDR1 and CDR2 from the germline V gene are SGHDT and YYEEEE. The CDR3 loop spans 13 amino acids. Trimming took off 0 bases at V and 3 bases at J, with 7 bases between the two ends.

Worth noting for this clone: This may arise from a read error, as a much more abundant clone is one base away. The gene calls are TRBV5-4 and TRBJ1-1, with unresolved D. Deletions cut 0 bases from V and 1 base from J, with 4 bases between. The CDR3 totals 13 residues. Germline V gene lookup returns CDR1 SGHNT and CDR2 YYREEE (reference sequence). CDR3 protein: CASSLAGNTEAFF. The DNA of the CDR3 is TGTGCCAGCAGCTTGGCCGGGAACACTGAAGCTTTCTTT.

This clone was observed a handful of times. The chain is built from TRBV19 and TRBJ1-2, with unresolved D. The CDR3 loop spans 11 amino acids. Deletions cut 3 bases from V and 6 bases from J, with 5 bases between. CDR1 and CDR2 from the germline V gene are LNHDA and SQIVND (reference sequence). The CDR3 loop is CASSIRDGYTF. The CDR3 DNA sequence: TGTGCCAGTAGTATTCGGGATGGCTACACCTTC. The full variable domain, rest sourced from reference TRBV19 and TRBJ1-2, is DGGITQSPKYLFRKEGQNVTLSCEQNLNHDAMYWYRQDPGQGLRLIYYSQIVNDFQKGDIAEGYSVSREKKESFPLTVTSAQKNPTAFYLCASSIRDGYTFGSGTRLTVV.

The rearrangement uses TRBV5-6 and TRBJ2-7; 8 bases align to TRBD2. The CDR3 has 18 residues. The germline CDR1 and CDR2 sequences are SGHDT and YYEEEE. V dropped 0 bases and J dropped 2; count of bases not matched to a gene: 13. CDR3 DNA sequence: TGTGCCAGCAGCTTGGTGGGTAGCGGGACCGGACCTACCTACGAGCAGTACTTC. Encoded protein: CASSLVGSGTGPTYEQYF.

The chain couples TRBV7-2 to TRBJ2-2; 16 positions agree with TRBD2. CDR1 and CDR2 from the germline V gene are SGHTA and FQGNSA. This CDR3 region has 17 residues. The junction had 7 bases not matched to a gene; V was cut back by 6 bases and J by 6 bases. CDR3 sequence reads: CASRPGTSGRAAGELFF. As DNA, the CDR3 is TGTGCCAGCAGACCAGGGACTAGCGGGAGGGCAGCCGGGGAGCTGTTTTTT. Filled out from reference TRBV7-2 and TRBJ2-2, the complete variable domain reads GAGVSQSPSNKVTEKGKDVELRCDPISGHTALYWYRQSLGQGLEFLIYFQGNSAPDKSGLPSDRFSAERTGGSVSTLTIQRTQQEDSAVYLCASRPGTSGRAAGELFFGEGSRLTVL.

The CDR3 sequence: CASSLGLAGGPAVRTQYF. The CDR3 nucleotides are TGCGCCAGCAGCTTGGGACTAGCGGGAGGGCCAGCCGTTCGTACGCAGTATTTT. The V gene is TRBV5-1, the J gene TRBJ2-3; 14 nucleotides agree with TRBD2. CDR3 length: 18 amino acids. Per the germline V gene, CDR1 is SGHRS and CDR2 is YFSETQ. V was pared by 0 bases and J by 8 bases, with 11 bases of the junction left unmatched.

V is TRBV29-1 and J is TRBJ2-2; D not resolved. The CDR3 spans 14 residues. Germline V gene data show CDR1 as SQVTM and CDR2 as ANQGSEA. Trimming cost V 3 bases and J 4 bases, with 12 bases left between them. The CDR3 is CSVEGSAATGELFF. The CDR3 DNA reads TGCAGCGTTGAGGGTTCAGCAGCCACCGGGGAGCTGTTTTTT.

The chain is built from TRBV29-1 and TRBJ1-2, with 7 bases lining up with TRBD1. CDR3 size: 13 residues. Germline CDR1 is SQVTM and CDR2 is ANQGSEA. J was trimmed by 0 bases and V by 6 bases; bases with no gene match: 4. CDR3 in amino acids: CSVRQGANYGYTF. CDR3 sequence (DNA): TGCAGCGTACGACAGGGTGCTAACTATGGCTACACCTTC.

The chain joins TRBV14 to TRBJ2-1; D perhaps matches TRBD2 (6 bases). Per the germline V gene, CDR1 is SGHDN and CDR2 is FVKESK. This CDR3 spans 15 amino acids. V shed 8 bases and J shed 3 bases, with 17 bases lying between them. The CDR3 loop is CASALGGGFYNEQFF. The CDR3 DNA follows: TGTGCCAGCGCCCTTGGCGGAGGGTTCTACAATGAGCAGTTCTTC.

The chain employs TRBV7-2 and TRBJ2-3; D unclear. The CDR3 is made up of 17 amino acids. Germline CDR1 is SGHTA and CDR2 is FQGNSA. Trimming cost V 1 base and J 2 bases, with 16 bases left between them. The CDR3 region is CASSLVDPTLPTDTQYF. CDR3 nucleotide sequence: TGTGCCAGCAGCTTAGTGGACCCTACCTTACCCACAGATACGCAGTATTTT.

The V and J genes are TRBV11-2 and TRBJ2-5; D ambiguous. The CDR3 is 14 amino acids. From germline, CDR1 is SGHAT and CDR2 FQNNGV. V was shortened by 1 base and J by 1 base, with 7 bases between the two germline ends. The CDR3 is CASSLALTQETQYF. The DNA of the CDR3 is TGTGCCAGCAGCTTAGCCCTTACCCAAGAGACCCAGTACTTC.

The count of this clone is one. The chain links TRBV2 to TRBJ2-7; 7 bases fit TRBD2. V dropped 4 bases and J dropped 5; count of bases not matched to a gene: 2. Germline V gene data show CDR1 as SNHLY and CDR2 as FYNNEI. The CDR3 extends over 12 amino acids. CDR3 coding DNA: TGTGCCAGCAGTGGGGCGGGAGACGAGCAGTACTTC. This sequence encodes CASSGAGDEQYF. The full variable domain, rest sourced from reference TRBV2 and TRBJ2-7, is EPEVTQTPSHQVTQMGQEVILRCVPISNHLYFYWYRQILGQKVEFLVSFYNNEISEKSEIFDDQFSVERPDGSNFTLKIRSTKLEDSAMYFCASSGAGDEQYFGPGTRLTVT.

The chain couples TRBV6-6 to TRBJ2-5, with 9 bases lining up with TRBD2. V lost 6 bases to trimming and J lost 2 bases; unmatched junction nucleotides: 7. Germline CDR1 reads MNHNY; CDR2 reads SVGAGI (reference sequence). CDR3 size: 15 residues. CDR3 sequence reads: CASRRLAEAQETQYF. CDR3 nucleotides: TGTGCCAGCAGGCGACTAGCGGAAGCTCAAGAGACCCAGTACTTC.

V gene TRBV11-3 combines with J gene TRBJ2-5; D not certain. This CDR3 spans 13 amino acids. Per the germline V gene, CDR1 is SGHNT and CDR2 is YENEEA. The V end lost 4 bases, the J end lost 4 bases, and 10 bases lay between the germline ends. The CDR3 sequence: CASSSNTGETQYF. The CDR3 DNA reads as TGTGCCAGCAGCTCAAACACCGGAGAGACCCAGTACTTC.

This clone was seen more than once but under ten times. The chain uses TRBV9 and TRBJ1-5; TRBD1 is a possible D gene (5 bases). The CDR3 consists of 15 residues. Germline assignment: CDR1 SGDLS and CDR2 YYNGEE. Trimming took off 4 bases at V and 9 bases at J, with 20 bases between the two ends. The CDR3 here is CASSPGIGGSWPQHF. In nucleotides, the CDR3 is TGTGCCAGCAGCCCAGGGATCGGCGGGTCGTGGCCCCAGCATTTT.

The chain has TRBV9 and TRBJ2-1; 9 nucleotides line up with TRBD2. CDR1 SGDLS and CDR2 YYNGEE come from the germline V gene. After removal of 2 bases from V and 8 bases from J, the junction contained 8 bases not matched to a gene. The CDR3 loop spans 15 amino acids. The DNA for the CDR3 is TGTGCCAGCAGCGTCAATAGCGGGAGTGGAGATGAGCAGTTCTTC. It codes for CASSVNSGSGDEQFF.

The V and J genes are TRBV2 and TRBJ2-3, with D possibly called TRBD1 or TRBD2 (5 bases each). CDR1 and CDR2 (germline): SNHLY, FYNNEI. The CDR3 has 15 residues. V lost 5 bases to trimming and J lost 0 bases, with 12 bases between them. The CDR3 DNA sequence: TGTGCCAGCAGTCTTATGAGGGGAAGCACAGATACGCAGTATTTT. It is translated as CASSLMRGSTDTQYF.

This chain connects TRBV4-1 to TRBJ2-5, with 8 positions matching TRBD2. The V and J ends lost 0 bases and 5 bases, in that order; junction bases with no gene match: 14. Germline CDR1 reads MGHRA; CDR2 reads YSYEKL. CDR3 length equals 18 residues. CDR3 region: CASSQEVSAGGGGETQYF. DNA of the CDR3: TGCGCCAGCAGCCAAGAGGTGTCGGCGGGAGGAGGGGGGGAGACCCAGTACTTC.

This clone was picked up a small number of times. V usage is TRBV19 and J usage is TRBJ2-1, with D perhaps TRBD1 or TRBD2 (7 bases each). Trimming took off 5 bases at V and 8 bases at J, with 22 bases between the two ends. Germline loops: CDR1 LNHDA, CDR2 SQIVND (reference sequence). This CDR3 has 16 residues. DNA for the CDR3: TGTGCCAGTAGTCCGCAGGGGGGGAGTGGGTCCCATGAGCAGTTCTTC. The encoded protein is CASSPQGGSGSHEQFF.